This T cell receptor beta chain was observed in a study of radiation and T cells in renal cell carcinoma (dated by TCRdb to the early 2020s). Context from the whole study: The samples were drawn from a clinical trial, where primary renal cell carcinomas were treated with 15 Gy of stereotactic body radiation therapy and then removed by nephrectomy 4 weeks afterward. In total, approximately 55 samples, comprising 26 tumors and roughly 27 peripheral blood samples, were subjected to TCR beta sequencing. A total of roughly 3,900,000 unique CDR3 nucleotide sequences, encoding 2.7 million or so unique CDR3 amino acid sequences, were found across all 50 or so samples.

This specimen's time point label, per the study, means: blood 2 weeks post-SBRT. The sample's treatment or condition, from its label and the paper: 15 Gy SBRT to primary tumor, nephrectomy 4 weeks later. To follow tumor-enriched clonotypes, serial peripheral blood was collected from radiation-treated patients at baseline and at 2 weeks and 4 weeks after SBRT. Renal cell carcinoma with clear cell pathology was present in all patients. Genomic DNA for TCR sequencing was prepared using the QIAamp DNA Blood Mini Kit (Qiagen). The analyses included just those samples that passed every quality control check. About this clone itself: Its antigen has not been determined. No much larger clone is present one base from it, and per-base qualities are unavailable.

Following the manufacturer's recommendations, the immunoSEQ kit was used to generate TCR beta libraries from genomic DNA. For library preparation, a first multiplex PCR was performed with proprietary primers, followed by a second PCR in which unique barcodes were added, and bead cleanups were performed after each round. Each sample batch included a kit-provided positive control reaction and a negative control reaction. The final libraries were assessed on an Agilent 4200 TapeStation D1000 ScreenTape, pooled by volume, and quantified by qPCR. An Illumina NextSeq500 fitted with a MidOutput 150-cycle cartridge performed the sequencing, running 156 Read1 cycles and 15 Index1 cycles with the kit's custom primers. The pooled library was loaded at roughly 1 pM, and roughly 18% PhiX control was spiked in. Per the source publication's procedure: Vendor-processed data were analyzed in R, and a clonotype was defined as all T cells sharing the same CDR3 nucleotide sequence. For clone abundance analyses, frequencies were normalized to the 10,000 most abundant clones in each sample. Public T cell clones, averaging fewer than five per sample, were removed before analysis. An abundance difference of at least 32-fold between compartments was the criterion for calling clonotypes tumor-enriched or baseline blood-enriched. A beta-binomial differential abundance model was used to identify clonotypes that expanded or contracted between blood time points. The Baroni-Urbani and Buser coefficient was used to measure tumor-blood repertoire similarity, and groups were compared with two-tailed Wilcoxon tests in R. In its TCRdb copy, this immuneACCESS table keeps in-frame sequences only and misses some clones. Where compared with another copy, unresolved V genes explain less than half of these, and the others have no known cause. Clone size and the V and J calls come from that table; the DNA yielded D and trimming. Recorded for this sample are tens of thousands of clones; roughly 85% of them occurred a single time. The ten biggest clones cover under 25% of the sample.

Trimming costs V 7 bases and J 2 bases, and their ends lie 11 bases apart. The germline V gene (reference sequence) yields LNHDA for CDR1 and SQIVND for CDR2. The CDR3 contains 13 residues, cysteine and phenylalanine counted. Just the 39-base CDR3 DNA is kept, in frame starting at base 1. Overall study results and their limits: Effects of radiation dose or scheduling on the TCR repertoire could not be addressed with the single-armed trial design. Top tumor clonotypes rose in blood from baseline to 2 weeks post-radiation, then contracted by 4 weeks, suggesting transient expansion of tumor-resident clones. No pretreatment tumor biopsies were available, so the baseline intratumoral presence of clonotypes could not be determined. Changes in the blood repertoire were not tracked past 4 weeks after treatment.

The receptor was derived from a woman aged 50 to 65 with renal cell carcinoma. Sequenced material: blood, taken from a patient whose treatment included radiotherapy and nephrectomy. The receptor chain draws on TRBV19 and TRBJ1-2, with the identity of the D gene unclear. The CDR3 reads CASTRRENYGYTF. At the DNA level, the sequence is TGTGCCAGTACCCGACGGGAAAACTATGGCTACACCTTC.